This T cell receptor (beta chain) appears in the sequencing data of a study of T cell responses to AZD1222 COVID-19 vaccine. Study context: Second doses were pooled across both intervals (about 4 or about 12 weeks).

The CDR3 consists of 15 residues. V gave up 2 bases and J gave up 7 bases; unmatched junction bases: 3. Germline V lookup: CDR1 SGHKS, CDR2 YYEKEE (reference sequence). The repertoire was sequenced with immunoSEQ multiplex PCR; TCRdb's copy has only in-frame clones and lacks some. The table lists roughly 130,000 clones, 88% of them singletons. In regard to this clone: The antigen is unknown.

The study, taken as a whole, reports: Only a handful of AZD1222 recipients were seropositive at baseline.

The sequence came from an adult in good health. The chain joins TRBV5-5 to TRBJ1-6, with TRBD1 matching over 10 bases. Specimen: peripheral blood, collected on day 0 of AZD1222 vaccination. CDR3 sequence (DNA): TGTGCCAGCAGCTTACGACAGGGGGCCAATTCACCCCTCCACTTT. Translating gives CASSLRQGANSPLHF.